The clone carrying this TCR beta chain was counted only a few times. What it binds is unknown. Germline V gene sequence: CDR1 SNHLY, CDR2 FYNNEI. Trimming pared 2 bases from V and 2 bases from J, leaving 13 bases between. The CDR3 has 15 residues. This sample was taken from a study of identical twins. Study-wide findings and caveats: Fewer insertions were carried by abundant cord blood beta clonotypes, but none was seen in memory repertoires. Zero-insertion analyses could be partly confounded by invariant MAIT and iNKT cells. Conclusions leaned on cross-sectional statistical analysis and did not track the same donors over time.

Every sampled donor was Caucasian and healthy. Each CDR3 protein gets one entry after TCRdb re-called the 5' RACE reads with MiXCR. The data show 350,000 or so distinct CDR3 sequences, approximately 13% seen once. These sequences were also reported in another study, on yellow fever vaccine responses in identical twins.

The chain carries TRBV2 and TRBJ2-7, with a tentative D call TRBD1 (5 bases). Sequences were obtained from CD8+ T cells sorted from blood. The receptor comes from a woman under 30 in good health. The CDR3 here is CASSEYHPDTYEQYF. In nucleotides, the CDR3 is TGTGCCAGCAGTGAATATCACCCGGACACCTACGAGCAGTACTTC.